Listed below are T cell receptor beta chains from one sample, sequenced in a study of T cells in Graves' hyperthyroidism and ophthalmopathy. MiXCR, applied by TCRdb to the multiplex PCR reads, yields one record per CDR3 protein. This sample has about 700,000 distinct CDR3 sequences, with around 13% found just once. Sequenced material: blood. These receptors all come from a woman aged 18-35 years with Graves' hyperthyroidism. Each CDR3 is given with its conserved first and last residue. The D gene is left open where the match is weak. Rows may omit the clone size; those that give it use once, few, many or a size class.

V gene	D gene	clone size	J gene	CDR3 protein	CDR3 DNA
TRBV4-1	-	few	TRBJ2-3	CASSQPRGPAGGQYF	TGCGCCAGCAGCCAACCCCGCGGCCCTGCCGGGGGGCAGTATTTT
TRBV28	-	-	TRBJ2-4	CASSAAGGTGNIQYF	TGTGCCAGCAGTGCCGCGGGAGGGACAGGGAACATTCAGTACTTC
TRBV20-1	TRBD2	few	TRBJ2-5	CSALGLAGEGETQYF	TGCAGTGCTTTGGGACTAGCGGGAGAAGGAGAGACCCAGTACTTC
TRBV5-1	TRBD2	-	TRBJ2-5	CASSFYASGTETQYF	TGCGCCAGCAGCTTTTATGCTAGCGGGACTGAGACCCAGTACTTC
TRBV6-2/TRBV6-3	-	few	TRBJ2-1	CASSYTTRRGNEQFF	TGTGCCAGCAGTTACACCACAAGAAGGGGTAATGAGCAGTTCTTC
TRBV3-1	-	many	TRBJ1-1	CASSQRGANTEAFF	TGTGCCAGCAGCCAAAGGGGCGCGAACACTGAAGCTTTCTTT
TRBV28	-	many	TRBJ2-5	CASSLRQTAQETQYF	TGTGCCAGCAGTTTGAGACAGACCGCCCAAGAGACCCAGTACTTC
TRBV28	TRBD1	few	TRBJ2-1	CASRLPRDRGPYNEQFF	TGTGCCAGCAGGTTGCCTAGGGACAGGGGCCCCTACAATGAGCAGTTCTTC
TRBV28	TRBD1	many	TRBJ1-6	CASSFQTGANFNSPLHF	TGTGCCAGCAGTTTCCAGACAGGGGCGAATTTTAATTCACCCCTCCACTTT
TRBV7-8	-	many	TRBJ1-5	CASSLSRGGQPQHF	TGTGCCAGCAGCCTGAGCAGGGGTGGTCAGCCCCAGCATTTT
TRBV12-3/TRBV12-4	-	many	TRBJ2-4	CASSRFDRFENPNIQYF	TGTGCCAGCAGCCGATTTGACAGATTCGAAAACCCAAACATTCAGTACTTC
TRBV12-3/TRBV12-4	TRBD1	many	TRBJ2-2	CATKYSRGYAGELFF	TGTGCCACCAAATACTCCAGGGGGTACGCCGGGGAGCTGTTTTTT
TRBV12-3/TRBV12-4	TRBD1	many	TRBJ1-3	CASSALSGGGNTIYF	TGTGCCAGCAGTGCACTTTCAGGGGGCGGAAACACCATATATTTT
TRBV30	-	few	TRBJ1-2	CAWSFGLRGYTF	TGTGCCTGGAGTTTCGGACTGCGTGGCTACACCTTC
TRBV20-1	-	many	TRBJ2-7	CSARDGEGGKSYEQYF	TGCAGTGCTAGAGATGGGGAGGGGGGGAAATCCTACGAGCAGTACTTC
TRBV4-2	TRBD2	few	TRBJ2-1	CASSQAYLGTSWNEQFF	TGTGCCAGCAGCCAAGCCTATCTCGGGACTAGCTGGAATGAGCAGTTCTTC
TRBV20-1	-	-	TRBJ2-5	CSARKAEQETQYF	TGCAGTGCTAGGAAGGCAGAACAAGAGACCCAGTACTTC
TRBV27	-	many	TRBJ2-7	CASSLVPELSYEQYF	TGTGCCAGCAGTTTAGTCCCAGAGCTTTCCTACGAGCAGTACTTC
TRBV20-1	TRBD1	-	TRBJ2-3	CSAWDRGTDTQYF	TGCAGTGCATGGGACAGGGGCACAGATACGCAGTATTTT
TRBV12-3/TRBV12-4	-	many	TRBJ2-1	CASSLRIAVNEQFF	TGTGCCAGCAGTCTTCGGATAGCCGTCAATGAGCAGTTCTTC
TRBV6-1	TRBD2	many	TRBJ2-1	CATHRVAGAYNEQFF	TGTGCCACCCACCGGGTAGCGGGAGCCTACAATGAGCAGTTCTTC
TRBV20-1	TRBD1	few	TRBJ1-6	CSARAGQHNSPLHF	TGCAGTGCTAGAGCGGGACAGCATAATTCACCCCTCCACTTT
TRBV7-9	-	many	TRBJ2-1	CASSSTGYEQFF	TGTGCCAGCAGCTCTACAGGGTATGAGCAGTTCTTC
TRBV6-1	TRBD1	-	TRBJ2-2	CASSEMGTGSTGELFF	TGTGCCAGCAGTGAAATGGGGACAGGTTCGACCGGGGAGCTGTTTTTT
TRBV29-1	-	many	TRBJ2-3	CSVDWADTQYF	TGCAGCGTTGATTGGGCAGATACGCAGTATTTT
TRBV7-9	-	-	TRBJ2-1	CASSGFGGGSRGDEQFF	TGTGCCAGCAGCGGATTCGGGGGCGGTTCGAGGGGGGATGAGCAGTTCTTC
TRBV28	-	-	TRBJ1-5	CASTVTVEYQPRHF	TGTGCCAGCACTGTGACCGTGGAGTATCAGCCCCGGCATTTT
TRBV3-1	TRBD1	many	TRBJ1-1	CASSPVRTGGAAFF	TGTGCCAGCAGCCCTGTACGAACAGGGGGCGCAGCTTTCTTT
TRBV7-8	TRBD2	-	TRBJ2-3	CASSLRLKTSGRMVDTQYF	TGTGCCAGCAGCTTACGGTTGAAGACTAGCGGGAGAATGGTAGATACGCAGTATTTT
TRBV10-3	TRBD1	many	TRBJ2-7	CAISAGGNRGEQYF	TGTGCCATCAGTGCAGGGGGCAACCGTGGCGAGCAGTACTTC